A single sample is the source of the 10 T cell receptor beta chains below, sequenced in a study of control samples from healthy donors and cancer patients (dated by TCRdb to about 2020). Library preparation was by the immunoSEQ multiplex PCR assay. In its TCRdb copy, this immuneACCESS table keeps in-frame sequences only and misses some clones. Where compared with another copy, unresolved V genes explain less than half of these, and the others have no known cause. The sample records over 15,000 clones, around 84% of which are singletons. Roughly 11% of the sample is in the top ten clones. The sample was PBMCs. Receptors were obtained from a woman between 65 and 79 years old with colorectal cancer.

The chain carries TRBV2 and TRBJ1-1; no firm D call. V lost 11 bases and J lost 1, with 14 bases in between. The CDR3 contains 13 residues. The germline V gene has CDR1 SNHLY and CDR2 FYNNEI. This chain's CDR3 is CAGRPSWNTEAFF. As DNA, the CDR3 is TGTGCCGGTAGACCCTCGTGGAACACTGAAGCTTTCTTT.

V gene TRBV3-1 (or the pseudogene TRBV3-2) combines with J gene TRBJ2-3; D is uncertain. Germline V gene data show CDR1 as LGHDT and CDR2 as YNNKEL (reference sequence). The CDR3 loop spans 15 amino acids. Trimming pared 2 bases from V and 0 bases from J, leaving 9 bases between. The CDR3 region has the DNA TGTGCCAGCAGCCAAATCGTGGAAAGCACAGATACGCAGTATTTT. Translating gives CASSQIVESTDTQYF.

V usage is TRBV27 and J usage is TRBJ2-6; TRBD2 is a possible D gene (5 bases). This CDR3 has 14 residues. CDR1 MNHEY and CDR2 SMNVEV come from the germline V gene (reference sequence). Trimming pared 6 bases from V and 10 bases from J, leaving 16 bases between. CDR3 nucleotide sequence: TGTGCCAGCAGCAAAGACATTCGGGGTAACGTCCTGACTTTC. Translated: CASSKDIRGNVLTF.

In its sample, this clone was seen a few times. The V call is TRBV5-6, the J call TRBJ1-2, with 8 bases lining up with TRBD1. Trimming took 0 bases from V and 5 from J; bases not matched to a gene: 15. Germline V gene data show CDR1 as SGHDT and CDR2 as YYEEEE. This CDR3 region has 18 residues. The CDR3 reads CASSLERQGIQRRYGYTF. As DNA, the CDR3 is TGTGCCAGCAGCTTGGAGCGACAGGGGATTCAGCGGAGGTATGGCTACACCTTC.

The chain carries TRBV19 and TRBJ2-1; D is uncertain. The CDR3 spans 12 residues. Between the trimmed V and J ends, which lost 11 bases and 5 bases, there was a span of 13 bases. Per the germline V gene, CDR1 is LNHDA and CDR2 is SQIVND (reference sequence). CDR3 in DNA: TGTGCCTCCAGAACCGGGCACAATGAGCAGTTCTTC. The encoded protein is CASRTGHNEQFF.

Here the CDR3 reads CASSLDGGGNQPQHF. The CDR3 DNA reads as TGCGCCAGCAGCTTGGACGGGGGAGGCAATCAGCCCCAGCATTTT. V and J are TRBV5-1 and TRBJ1-5, with D possibly TRBD1 on 5 matching bases. This CDR3 region has 15 residues. V was pared by 0 bases and J by 2 bases, with 9 bases between. Per germline, CDR1 SGHRS and CDR2 YFSETQ. Full variable domain (remainder filled in from reference TRBV5-1 and TRBJ1-5): KAGVTQTPRYLIKTRGQQVTLSCSPISGHRSVSWYQQTPGQGLQFLFEYFSETQRNKGNFPGRFSGRQFSNSRSEMNVSTLELGDSALYLCASSLDGGGNQPQHFGDGTRLSIL.

The chain joins TRBV27 to TRBJ2-7; 7 nucleotides agree with TRBD1. This CDR3 contains 15 residues. Per the germline V gene, CDR1 is MNHEY and CDR2 is SMNVEV (reference sequence). V gave up 5 bases and J gave up 3 bases; unmatched junction bases: 10. Written as DNA, the CDR3 is TGTGCCAGCAGTGCGACGCCGGGACAGCACTACGAGCAGTACTTC. Encoded protein: CASSATPGQHYEQYF.

This clone was seen just once. This chain joins TRBV9 and TRBJ1-2, with 7 bases that match TRBD1. The junction had 16 bases not matched to a gene; V was cut back by 3 bases and J by 8 bases. Germline CDR1 and CDR2: SGDLS and YYNGEE. There are 16 residues in the CDR3. The CDR3 DNA is TGTGCCAGCAGCGAGGGGGCCCACCCCCCAAATTGGGGCTACACCTTC. Protein: CASSEGAHPPNWGYTF.

The chain carries TRBV7-6 and TRBJ2-1; D possibly corresponds to TRBD2 (5 bases). Germline V gene lookup returns CDR1 SGHVS and CDR2 FNYEAQ. V dropped 1 base and J dropped 1 base, with 14 bases sitting between them. The CDR3 sequence is 17 residues long. The CDR3 region has the DNA TGTGCCAGCAGCTTAGAGGTCGGGGTCCCTTCCTACAATGAGCAGTTCTTC. Translation: CASSLEVGVPSYNEQFF.

The chain links TRBV7-9 to TRBJ1-2, with no clear D. The CDR3 consists of 13 residues. V dropped 1 base and J dropped 3 bases, with 6 bases sitting between them. The germline V gene encodes CDR1 SEHNR and CDR2 FQNEAQ (reference sequence). The CDR3, as DNA: TGTGCCAGCAGCTTAGACAGCTACTATGGCTACACCTTC. This codes for CASSLDSYYGYTF.